One sample yielded the 5 T cell receptor beta chains listed below, sequenced in a study of blood T cell repertoires in COVID-19. The table came from immunoSEQ multiplex PCR; TCRdb's copy has only in-frame clones and leaves some out. The data show approximately 290,000 clones, around 91% seen once. The sequencing input was PBMCs or T cells enriched from blood (not recorded which). These TCRs come from a woman between 18 and 29 years old with acute COVID-19.

This clone was detected only once. CDR3 coding DNA: TGTGCCAGCAGCTCCGGGGGGAAGAGCCCGGGAGGCCGCGAGCAGTACTTC. Amino acids: CASSSGGKSPGGREQYF. The chain combines TRBV11-3 with TRBJ2-7; 7 nucleotides agree with TRBD2. V gave up 4 bases and J gave up 6 bases; unmatched junction bases: 18. Germline V gene sequence: CDR1 SGHNT, CDR2 YENEEA. There are 17 residues in the CDR3.

The chain's CDR3 is CASSLALQGAREQYF. The CDR3 DNA follows: TGTGCCAGCAGCTTAGCCCTACAGGGGGCGCGGGAGCAGTACTTC. The gene calls are TRBV7-9 and TRBJ2-7; 9 bases are shared with TRBD1. Trimming removed 0 bases from V and 7 bases from J; junction bases left unmatched: 7. Germline V CDR1 and CDR2: SEHNR, FQNEAQ (reference sequence). The length of the CDR3 is 15 residues.

The CDR3, as DNA: TGCGCCAGCAGCTCGGGAGCAGGCCTCTACGAGCAGTACTTC. Its protein product is CASSSGAGLYEQYF. The chain combines TRBV5-1 with TRBJ2-7; TRBD2 is a possible D gene (6 bases). This CDR3 comprises 14 residues. Germline V gene lookup returns CDR1 SGHRS and CDR2 YFSETQ. V lost 3 bases, J lost 3 bases, and 13 bases lay in between.

This clone has a single count. This chain links TRBV7-9 with TRBJ2-2; D is unresolved. From germline, CDR1 is SEHNR and CDR2 FQNEAQ (reference sequence). The CDR3 runs to 16 residues. V was clipped by 1 base and J by 0 bases, with 9 bases between them. The CDR3 spells CASSLDNPSNTGELFF. CDR3 nucleotide sequence: TGTGCCAGCAGCTTAGACAATCCTTCGAACACCGGGGAGCTGTTTTTT. The full variable domain, in which reference TRBV7-9 and TRBJ2-2 provide the parts outside the CDR3, is DTGVSQNPRHKITKRGQNVTFRCDPISEHNRLYWYRQTLGQGPEFLTYFQNEAQLEKSRLLSDRFSAERPKGSFSTLEIQRTEQGDSAMYLCASSLDNPSNTGELFFGEGSRLTVL.

Comments on this clone: The sample holds other DNA sequences that translate to the same CDR3. This rearrangement joins TRBV9 to TRBJ1-5; no firm D call. The V gene lost 0 bases and the J gene lost 3 bases, with 10 bases spanning the gap. The CDR3 spans 15 residues. In germline, CDR1 is SGDLS, CDR2 YYNGEE. The chain's CDR3 is CASSVGGGYNQPQHF. CDR3 coding DNA: TGTGCCAGCAGCGTAGGAGGAGGGTACAATCAGCCCCAGCATTTT.